The next 24 T cell receptor beta chains were all read from a single sample in a study of blood T cells in healthy people across ages. A J-beta primer mix and a sample-barcoded 5' primer were used in a second PCR of about 6 to 12 cycles. TCRdb re-analysed the 5' RACE reads in MiXCR, keeping a single row per CDR3 protein. Found here are under 1,100,000 distinct CDR3 sequences, 20% to 25% of them singletons; the top ten hold 0.65% to 0.95%. This sample also appeared in a second study, on T cells of mothers and their children.

The specimen was blood. The origin of the receptors is a girl aged 2-9 years in good health.

This clonotype was seen a handful of times. The V gene is TRBV7-9, the J gene TRBJ1-1; 7 nucleotides align to TRBD1. Germline trimming cut 0 bases from V and 1 base from J; bases unmatched to any gene: 2. The CDR3 has 15 residues. In germline, CDR1 is SEHNR, CDR2 FQNEAQ (reference sequence). The CDR3 sequence is CASSLADRPNTEAFF. Written as DNA, the CDR3 is TGTGCCAGCAGCTTAGCGGACAGGCCGAACACTGAAGCTTTCTTT.

The V and J genes are TRBV12-3 or TRBV12-4 and TRBJ2-3, with no clear D. The CDR3 spans 15 residues. The V and J ends lost 5 bases and 0 bases respectively, with 12 bases between them. This CDR3 reads CASSPTLLSTDTQYF. For the CDR3, the DNA is TGTGCCAGCAGTCCGACTCTTCTCAGCACAGATACGCAGTATTTT.

The CDR3 region is CASGLEEYRDSEAFF. The DNA for the CDR3 is TGTGCTAGTGGTTTGGAAGAGTACAGGGATTCTGAAGCTTTCTTT. J is TRBJ1-1 and V is TRBV12-5, with D perhaps matching TRBD1 (6 bases). V lost 1 base, J lost 6 bases, and 15 bases lay in between. CDR1 is LGHNT, CDR2 FRNRAP, per germline. The CDR3 extends over 15 amino acids.

The V call is TRBV6-5, the J call TRBJ2-4; D tentatively fits TRBD1 or TRBD2 (6 bases each). From germline, CDR1 is MNHEY and CDR2 SVGAGI. This CDR3 has 14 residues. Trimming stripped 8 bases from V and 8 bases from J, with 19 bases between. For the CDR3, the DNA is TGTGCCAGCGGAAGGGGAGACAGGAGGGACATTCAGTACTTC. Its translation: CASGRGDRRDIQYF.

This clonotype was detected a few times. The gene calls are TRBV12-3 or TRBV12-4 and TRBJ1-5; no clear D. The ends were cut back, 7 bases at V and 0 bases at J, with 13 bases in the middle. There are 15 residues in the CDR3. Written as DNA, the CDR3 is TGTGCCAGCACGCCGGACGGGTATAGCAATCAGCCCCAGCATTTT. It codes for CASTPDGYSNQPQHF.

This clonotype was observed a few times. This sequence joins TRBV20-1 and TRBJ2-7; TRBD2 might be the D (5 bases). The CDR3 runs to 14 residues. Germline assignment: CDR1 DFQATT and CDR2 SNEGSKA (reference sequence). Trimming left V 3 bases short and J 7 bases short, with 19 bases between. Here the CDR3 DNA reads TGCAGTGCTAGTTGGCCGCCCTCGGGGTCGGAGCAGTACTTC. Its protein product is CSASWPPSGSEQYF.

V is TRBV12-3 or TRBV12-4 and J is TRBJ1-3, with D maybe TRBD1 (5 bases). The CDR3 runs 14 residues. V dropped 2 bases and J dropped 2 bases, with 7 bases sitting between them. The CDR3 loop reads CASSLMGAGNTIYF. The CDR3 DNA reads as TGTGCCAGCAGTTTAATGGGGGCTGGAAACACCATATATTTT.

This clonotype was observed a few times. The chain employs TRBV7-9 and TRBJ1-1; TRBD1 is a possible D gene (6 bases). With 8 bases removed from V and 7 bases from J, the gap between germline ends came to 23 bases. Per germline, CDR1 SEHNR and CDR2 FQNEAQ (reference sequence). The CDR3 contains 15 residues. The CDR3 coding sequence is TGTGCCAGCGGAGGACTTACAGGGAAGGACATTGAAGCTTTCTTT. The encoded protein is CASGGLTGKDIEAFF.

This clonotype has at least ten counts. CDR3 sequence reads: CSARAPGQGLDAFF. The CDR3 bases are TGCAGTGCTAGAGCCCCGGGACAGGGCTTAGACGCTTTCTTT. V is TRBV20-1 and J is TRBJ1-1, with TRBD1 matching 9 bases. Germline loops: CDR1 DFQATT, CDR2 SNEGSKA (reference sequence). With V trimmed by 1 base and J by 11 bases, 11 bases remained unmatched. This CDR3 has 14 residues.

The chain combines TRBV6-1 with TRBJ2-5; D may be TRBD1 or TRBD2 (5 bases each). The CDR3 is 15 residues long. CDR1 is MNHNS, CDR2 SASEGT, per germline. Deletions cut 3 bases from V and 5 bases from J, with 16 bases between. The CDR3 loop reads CASSDPREYWETQYF. In nucleotides, the CDR3 is TGTGCCAGCAGTGACCCCAGGGAGTATTGGGAGACCCAGTACTTC.

About this clonotype: One end of the junction varies from germline; a read error may be responsible. This CDR3 is CASSVQGTPSYEQYF. DNA of the CDR3: TGCGCCAGCAGCGTCCAGGGTACCCCCTCCTACGAGCAGTACTTC. The chain couples TRBV9 to TRBJ2-7, with D possibly TRBD1 on 5 matching bases. CDR3 size: 15 residues. Germline loops: CDR1 SGDLS, CDR2 YYNGEE.

This clonotype was seen a few times. This chain connects TRBV6-1 to TRBJ1-5; D uncertain. Trimming took 2 bases from V and 0 from J, leaving 11 bases between them. This CDR3 region has 16 residues. Looked up from germline, CDR1 is MNHNS and CDR2 is SASEGT. CDR3 bases: TGTGCCAGCAGTGAAAACCGGGTTGATAGCAATCAGCCCCAGCATTTT. This encodes CASSENRVDSNQPQHF.

CDR3 protein: CSVRGRAKNIQYF. The CDR3, as DNA: TGCAGCGTTAGGGGGAGGGCCAAAAACATTCAGTACTTC. This sequence joins TRBV29-1 and TRBJ2-4, with D tentatively TRBD1 or TRBD2 (6 bases each). The CDR3 totals 13 residues. The germline CDR1 and CDR2 sequences are SQVTM and ANQGSEA. V was clipped by 5 bases and J by 1 base, with 9 bases between them. Full variable domain (outside the CDR3, taken from reference TRBV29-1 and TRBJ2-4): SAVISQKPSRDICQRGTSLTIQCQVDSQVTMMFWYRQQPGQSLTLIATANQGSEATYESGFVIDKFPISRPNLTFSTLTVSNMSPEDSSIYLCSVRGRAKNIQYFGAGTRLSVL.

This clonotype was found a few times. The chain employs TRBV7-2 and TRBJ2-5; TRBD2 matches 10 bases. The junction had 6 bases not matched to a gene; V was cut back by 1 base and J by 4 bases. The CDR3 sequence is 16 residues long. From germline, CDR1 is SGHTA and CDR2 FQGNSA. CDR3 sequence reads: CASSLERAGGRETQYF. The CDR3, as DNA: TGTGCCAGCAGCTTAGAACGAGCGGGAGGGCGAGAGACCCAGTACTTC.

This chain links TRBV5-6 with TRBJ2-5; 12 bases align to TRBD1. J was trimmed by 11 bases and V by 2 bases; bases with no gene match: 10. The CDR3 covers 15 residues. Germline V gives CDR1 SGHDT, CDR2 YYEEEE. The CDR3 bases are TGTGCCAGCAGCTTACCGGGACAGGGGGCGAGGGAGCAGTACTTC. Translated, it gives CASSLPGQGAREQYF.

The chain has TRBV10-3 and TRBJ2-4, with D possibly being TRBD1 (6 bases). Trimming shortened V by 5 bases and J by 0 bases, and 8 bases separated the two germline ends. Germline-derived CDR1 and CDR2 are ENHRY and SYGVKD. CDR3 length: 14 amino acids. The CDR3 DNA reads as TGTGCCATCAGTTTGGACAGAGCCAAAAACATTCAGTACTTC. Its protein product is CAISLDRAKNIQYF.

This chain's CDR3 is CASSPVRTSGELSTDTQYF. The CDR3 DNA sequence: TGTGCCAGCAGCCCCGTCCGGACTAGCGGGGAACTTAGCACAGATACGCAGTATTTT. This chain joins TRBV4-2 and TRBJ2-3, with 12 bases that match TRBD2. This CDR3 region has 19 residues. Trimming at V came to 4 bases and at J to 0 bases, leaving 11 bases not matched to a gene. Germline V gene sequence: CDR1 LGHNA, CDR2 YNFKEQ.

The rearrangement joins TRBV29-1 to TRBJ1-2; 7 positions match TRBD1. Trimming at V came to 6 bases and at J to 0 bases, leaving 10 bases not matched to a gene. Germline V gene sequence: CDR1 SQVTM, CDR2 ANQGSEA. CDR3 size: 15 residues. The CDR3 spells CSVRQGNLPNYGYTF. The CDR3 coding sequence is TGCAGCGTCCGACAGGGAAACTTACCTAACTATGGCTACACCTTC. The full variable domain, in which reference TRBV29-1 and TRBJ1-2 provide the parts outside the CDR3, is SAVISQKPSRDICQRGTSLTIQCQVDSQVTMMFWYRQQPGQSLTLIATANQGSEATYESGFVIDKFPISRPNLTFSTLTVSNMSPEDSSIYLCSVRQGNLPNYGYTFGSGTRLTVV.

This clonotype has a handful of counts. The chain employs TRBV15 and TRBJ2-1; the D is unclear. The DNA end is more similar to TRBJ2-7, so the J call may be wrong. CDR1 LNHNV and CDR2 YYDKDF come from the germline V gene (reference sequence). The CDR3 contains 14 residues. The CDR3 DNA sequence: TGTGCCACCAGCAGAGATTCTTCCGGTGAGGAGCAGTACTTC. Translating gives CATSRDSSGEEQYF.

The chain couples TRBV7-2 to TRBJ1-2; D possibly corresponds to TRBD1 (5 bases). Germline CDR1 is SGHTA and CDR2 is FQGNSA. V was clipped by 5 bases and J by 3 bases, with 13 bases between them. The CDR3 loop spans 14 amino acids. CDR3 protein: CASSLTDRDYGYTF. CDR3 nucleotides: TGTGCCAGCAGCCTAACAGACAGAGACTATGGCTACACCTTC.

The chain combines TRBV28 with TRBJ2-7, with 10 bases matching TRBD2. V shed 7 bases and J 3 bases; nucleotides not matched to a gene: 6. CDR1 is MDHEN, CDR2 SYDVKM, per germline. The CDR3 is made up of 14 amino acids. CDR3 sequence reads: CASTLAGEIYEQYF. CDR3 DNA sequence: TGTGCCAGCACCCTAGCGGGAGAGATCTACGAGCAGTACTTC.

The V gene is TRBV20-1, the J gene TRBJ2-5; D is perhaps TRBD2 (6 bases). Gene TRBJ2-1 matches the end of the DNA better, so the J call may be wrong. The CDR3 contains 15 residues. Germline CDR1 and CDR2: DFQATT and SNEGSKA (reference sequence). The CDR3 nucleotides read TGCAGTGCTAGAGCCTCGGTGGGGAGGCTACAGCGGCAGTTCTTC. This translates into CSARASVGRLQRQFF.

This chain connects TRBV7-2 to TRBJ2-5; TRBD2 is a possible D gene (7 bases). The better agreement between TRBJ2-7 and the DNA end casts doubt on the J call. The germline V gene encodes CDR1 SGHTA and CDR2 FQGNSA. The CDR3 extends over 19 amino acids. For the CDR3, the DNA is TGTGCCAGCAGCTCCCCTCCTAGGACTAACGGGGGGCCTGCCTACGAGCAGTACTTC. It codes for CASSSPPRTNGGPAYEQYF.

The V gene is TRBV2, the J gene TRBJ1-3; D may be TRBD1 (5 bases). The length of the CDR3 is 12 residues. V was shortened by 6 bases and J by 15 bases, with 18 bases between the two germline ends. Germline-derived CDR1 and CDR2 are SNHLY and FYNNEI. CDR3 amino acids: CASSDIPGLSYF. The DNA for the CDR3 is TGTGCCAGCAGCGATATACCGGGACTCTCATATTTT.